Following are 14 T cell receptor beta chains from one sample sequenced in a study of cytomegalovirus exposure and HLA in healthy donors. The PCR contained 60 Vbeta and 13 Jbeta primers. The data were produced by immunoSEQ multiplex PCR, yet TCRdb's version contains in-frame clones alone and is incomplete. The sample holds under 45,000 clones; roughly 69% are singletons and the top ten take over 6.5%. Sample: PBMCs. These receptors were collected from a man aged 25-45 years in good health and CMV-seronegative.

This clone has just a few counts. V usage is TRBV6-5 and J usage is TRBJ1-1; no definite D call. From germline, CDR1 is MNHEY and CDR2 SVGAGI. Trimming shortened V by 7 bases and J by 3 bases, and 15 bases separated the two germline ends. The CDR3 loop spans 14 amino acids. The CDR3 sequence: CASKDIGGYTEAFF. The CDR3 coding sequence is TGTGCCAGCAAAGACATCGGTGGGTACACTGAAGCTTTCTTT.

This rearrangement joins TRBV28 to TRBJ2-6; 7 nucleotides align to TRBD1. The trim removed 3 bases at V and 0 bases at J, leaving 5 bases unmatched. This CDR3 comprises 17 residues. In germline, CDR1 is MDHEN, CDR2 SYDVKM. CDR3 region: CASSFGQADSGANVLTF. CDR3 nucleotides: TGTGCCAGCAGTTTCGGACAGGCCGACTCTGGGGCCAACGTCCTGACTTTC.

The chain couples TRBV5-5 to TRBJ1-1; D possibly corresponds to TRBD1 (5 bases). Trimming removed 7 bases at V and 3 bases at J, with 13 bases between. Germline loops: CDR1 SGHKS, CDR2 YYEKEE (reference sequence). The length of the CDR3 is 13 residues. The CDR3 sequence: CASAGGDYTEAFF. CDR3 sequence (DNA): TGTGCCAGCGCGGGGGGGGACTACACTGAAGCTTTCTTT.

V usage is TRBV18 and J usage is TRBJ1-5, with D possibly TRBD1 on 6 matching bases. V was shortened by 6 bases and J by 5 bases, with 17 bases between the two germline ends. Looked up from germline, CDR1 is KGHSH and CDR2 is LQKENI. The CDR3 runs to 15 residues. CDR3 sequence (DNA): TGTGCCAGCTCCCTGGCAGGGGCAACATATCAGCCCCAGCATTTT. It codes for CASSLAGATYQPQHF. Filled out from reference TRBV18 and TRBJ1-5, the complete variable domain reads NAGVMQNPRHLVRRRGQEARLRCSPMKGHSHVYWYRQLPEEGLKFMVYLQKENIIDESGMPKERFSAEFPKEGPSILRIQQVVRGDSAAYFCASSLAGATYQPQHFGDGTRLSIL.

In this sample, this clone turned up a few times. The V and J genes are TRBV7-2 and TRBJ1-6; maybe TRBD1 (6 bases). Germline CDR1 SGHTA, CDR2 FQGNSA. This CDR3 comprises 16 residues. V gave up 1 base and J gave up 2 bases, with 9 bases separating them. CDR3 residues: CASSLGWGPYNSPLHF. The CDR3 region has the DNA TGTGCCAGCAGCTTAGGTTGGGGGCCCTATAATTCACCCCTCCACTTT.

This clone was counted a single time. The CDR3 coding sequence is TGTGCCAGCAGCGCCAGACTAGCGGGGTACCAAGAGACCCAGTACTTC. Its translation is CASSARLAGYQETQYF. V is TRBV5-6 and J is TRBJ2-5; 11 bases align to TRBD2. CDR3 size: 16 residues. Germline values: CDR1 SGHDT, CDR2 YYEEEE. J gave up 0 bases and V 4 bases, and 5 bases lay outside the gene matches.

The table lists this clone with a few counts. The chain employs TRBV28 and TRBJ2-1; possibly TRBD2 for D (5 bases). Germline V gene sequence: CDR1 MDHEN, CDR2 SYDVKM. V was shortened by 3 bases and J by 9 bases, with 15 bases between the two germline ends. The CDR3 is made up of 14 amino acids. The CDR3 is CASSLGTSTSEQFF. CDR3 bases: TGTGCCAGCAGTTTGGGAACTAGTACTAGTGAGCAGTTCTTC.

This chain uses TRBV7-9 with TRBJ2-2, with 7 bases matching TRBD1. The CDR3 totals 14 residues. Germline CDR1 reads SEHNR; CDR2 reads FQNEAQ (reference sequence). V was pared by 2 bases and J by 5 bases, with 2 bases of the junction left unmatched. DNA of the CDR3: TGTGCCAGCAGCTTAATGACAGGGACCGGGGAGCTGTTTTTT. Translating gives CASSLMTGTGELFF.

This chain uses TRBV9 with TRBJ1-2; D gene ambiguous. This CDR3 region has 12 residues. Germline CDR1 reads SGDLS; CDR2 reads YYNGEE. Trimming shortened V by 4 bases and J by 10 bases, and 14 bases separated the two germline ends. The CDR3 is CASSLKTGNYTF. Written as DNA, the CDR3 is TGTGCCAGCAGCCTCAAAACGGGGAACTACACCTTC.

The rearrangement uses TRBV7-2 and TRBJ2-1; possible D gene TRBD1, 6 bases. This CDR3 comprises 13 residues. The V end was cut by 2 bases, the J end by 8 bases, with 10 bases between. Germline lookup yields CDR1 SGHTA and CDR2 FQGNSA. For the CDR3, the DNA is TGTGCCAGCAGCTTACGCAGGGGCGATGAGCAGTTCTTC. It translates to CASSLRRGDEQFF.

The rearrangement joins TRBV28 to TRBJ1-5; TRBD1 aligns across 9 bases. This CDR3 is built from 15 residues. V was pared by 6 bases and J by 6 bases, with 9 bases of the junction left unmatched. Germline CDR1 is MDHEN and CDR2 is SYDVKM. The CDR3 sequence: CASSPTGGQGQPQHF. CDR3 DNA: TGTGCCAGCAGCCCAACGGGGGGACAGGGTCAGCCCCAGCATTTT.

This rearrangement joins TRBV27 to TRBJ2-7; D uncertain. The length of the CDR3 is 14 residues. The V and J ends lost 7 bases and 2 bases respectively, with 15 bases between them. Germline V gives CDR1 MNHEY, CDR2 SMNVEV (reference sequence). The CDR3 loop reads CASIVGDQPYEQYF. The CDR3, as DNA: TGTGCCAGCATCGTCGGAGATCAACCCTACGAGCAGTACTTC.

V is TRBV10-3 and J is TRBJ2-7, with a weak D call TRBD1 (5 bases). This CDR3 is 14 amino acids long. Germline CDR1 and CDR2: ENHRY and SYGVKD. Deletions cut 3 bases from V and 7 bases from J, with 16 bases between. The CDR3 loop is CAISDQSDPGEQYF. The CDR3 coding sequence is TGTGCCATCAGTGATCAGTCTGATCCAGGGGAGCAGTACTTC.

This clone turned up a few times. J is TRBJ1-1 and V is TRBV5-1; D unresolved. The CDR3 has 13 amino acids. V was shortened by 0 bases and J by 4 bases, with 7 bases between the two germline ends. Germline V gives CDR1 SGHRS, CDR2 YFSETQ. CDR3 in DNA: TGCGCCAGCAGCTTGGTCTCAGGCACTGAAGCTTTCTTT. Protein product: CASSLVSGTEAFF. The full variable domain, in which reference TRBV5-1 and TRBJ1-1 provide the parts outside the CDR3, is KAGVTQTPRYLIKTRGQQVTLSCSPISGHRSVSWYQQTPGQGLQFLFEYFSETQRNKGNFPGRFSGRQFSNSRSEMNVSTLELGDSALYLCASSLVSGTEAFFGQGTRLTVV.